The 5 T cell receptor beta chains presented below share a single source sample, sequenced in a study of T cell responses to AZD1222 COVID-19 vaccine. This table comes from immunoSEQ multiplex PCR, and its TCRdb copy is limited to in-frame clones, with some not included. The data hold roughly 120,000 clones, with roughly nine tenths observed a single time. Specimen: peripheral blood, collected 28 days after the second AZD1222 dose. These receptors all stem from an adult who received the AZD1222 COVID-19 vaccine.

V is TRBV6-2 or TRBV6-3 and J is TRBJ2-3; D gene unclear. This CDR3 spans 12 amino acids. Germline V CDR1 and CDR2: MNHEY, SVGEGT. V was cut by 1 base and J by 9 bases, with 8 bases left in between. The CDR3 spells CASSYFPSTQYF. CDR3 coding DNA: TGTGCCAGCAGTTACTTCCCCTCCACGCAGTATTTT.

The CDR3 sequence is CASSIKGDTEAFF. As DNA, the CDR3 is TGTGCCAGTAGTATAAAAGGGGACACTGAAGCTTTCTTT. This chain uses TRBV19 with TRBJ1-1; tentative D call: TRBD1 (5 bases). This CDR3 contains 13 residues. Deletions cut 2 bases from V and 3 bases from J, with 7 bases between. Germline V gene lookup returns CDR1 LNHDA and CDR2 SQIVND (reference sequence). Filled out from reference TRBV19 and TRBJ1-1, the complete variable domain reads DGGITQSPKYLFRKEGQNVTLSCEQNLNHDAMYWYRQDPGQGLRLIYYSQIVNDFQKGDIAEGYSVSREKKESFPLTVTSAQKNPTAFYLCASSIKGDTEAFFGQGTRLTVV.

The chain carries TRBV28 and TRBJ2-7; 7 bases align to TRBD1. Trimming cost V 3 bases and J 5 bases; bases outside gene matches: 7. CDR3 size: 14 residues. Germline V gives CDR1 MDHEN, CDR2 SYDVKM. The CDR3 DNA reads as TGTGCCAGCAGTTTCCCTAGCAGGGGGAACGAGCAGTACTTC. It encodes CASSFPSRGNEQYF. Full variable domain (remainder filled in from reference TRBV28 and TRBJ2-7): DVKVTQSSRYLVKRTGEKVFLECVQDMDHENMFWYRQDPGLGLRLIYFSYDVKMKEKGDIPEGYSVSREKKERFSLILESASTNQTSMYLCASSFPSRGNEQYFGPGTRLTVT.

CDR3 sequence: CASSQVAGNTEAFF. The CDR3 nucleotides are TGTGCCAGCAGCCAAGTTGCGGGGAACACTGAAGCTTTCTTT. V and J are TRBV7-8 and TRBJ1-1, with D uncertain. The CDR3 covers 14 residues. Germline-derived CDR1 and CDR2 are SGHVS and FQNEAQ. V lost 5 bases and J lost 1, with 11 bases in between.

The chain links TRBV7-2 to TRBJ1-5, with TRBD1 as a possible D gene (5 bases). The CDR3 is 15 residues long. V was shortened by 5 bases and J by 6 bases, with 17 bases between the two germline ends. Germline V gene data show CDR1 as SGHTA and CDR2 as FQGNSA. The CDR3, as DNA: TGTGCCAGCAGCCCCAACGGCGGGGGAACTCAGCCCCAGCATTTT. It specifies CASSPNGGGTQPQHF.